The present entry profiles one T cell receptor (beta chain) with its context. Its antigen remains unidentified. 13 Jbeta primers and 60 Vbeta primers were used for the PCR. The table came from immunoSEQ multiplex PCR; TCRdb's copy has only in-frame clones and leaves some out. Its table records approximately 140,000 clones. Germline V gene sequence: CDR1 SEHNR, CDR2 FQNEAQ (reference sequence). V was pared by 4 bases and J by 0 bases, with 5 bases of the junction left unmatched. The CDR3 length is 16 residues. This entry comes from a study of cytomegalovirus exposure and HLA in healthy donors. General study points: Researchers counted about 150 TCR beta chains as cytomegalovirus-associated. In a later analysis, CMV-associated beta chains were mostly HLA-associated, it appeared. When a later analysis compared HLA-associated TCR beta chains with equally common others, the HLA-associated chains turned out to be more clonally expanded and to have lower generation probabilities. Indistinguishability led to the exclusion of some V segments, TRBV6-2 and TRBV6-3 included.

This rearrangement joins TRBV7-9 to TRBJ2-3; 9 bases align to TRBD1. The TCR originated in a woman between 45 and 65 years old in good health and CMV-seronegative. The material sequenced was PBMCs. CDR3 in amino acids: CASSSWTGVSTDTQYF. The CDR3 DNA follows: TGTGCCAGCAGCTCCTGGACAGGGGTTAGCACAGATACGCAGTATTTT.